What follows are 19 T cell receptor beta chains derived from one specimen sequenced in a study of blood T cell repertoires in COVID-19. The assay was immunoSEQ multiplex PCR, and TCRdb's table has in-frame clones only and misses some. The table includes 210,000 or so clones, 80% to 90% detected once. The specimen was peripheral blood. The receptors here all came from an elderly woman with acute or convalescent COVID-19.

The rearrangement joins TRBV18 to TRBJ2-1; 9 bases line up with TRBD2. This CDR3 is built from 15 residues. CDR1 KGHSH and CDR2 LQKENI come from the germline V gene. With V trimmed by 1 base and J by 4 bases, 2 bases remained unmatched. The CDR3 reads CASSPLAGEYNEQFF. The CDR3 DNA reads TGTGCCAGCTCACCACTAGCGGGGGAATACAATGAGCAGTTCTTC.

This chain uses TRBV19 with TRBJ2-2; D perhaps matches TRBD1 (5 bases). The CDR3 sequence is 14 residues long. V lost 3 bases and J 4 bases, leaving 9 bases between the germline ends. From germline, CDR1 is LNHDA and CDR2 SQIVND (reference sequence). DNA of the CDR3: TGTGCCAGTAGTATTTTCAGGGCCACCGGGGAGCTGTTTTTT. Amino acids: CASSIFRATGELFF. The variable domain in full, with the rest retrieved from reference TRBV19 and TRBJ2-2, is DGGITQSPKYLFRKEGQNVTLSCEQNLNHDAMYWYRQDPGQGLRLIYYSQIVNDFQKGDIAEGYSVSREKKESFPLTVTSAQKNPTAFYLCASSIFRATGELFFGEGSRLTVL.

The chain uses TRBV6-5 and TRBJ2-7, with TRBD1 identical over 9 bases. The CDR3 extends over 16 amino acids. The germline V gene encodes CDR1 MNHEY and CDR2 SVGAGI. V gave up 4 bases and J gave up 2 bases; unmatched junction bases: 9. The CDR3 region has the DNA TGTGCCAGCAGTTCCTGGTCGACAGGGGGAGCCTACGAGCAGTACTTC. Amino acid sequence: CASSSWSTGGAYEQYF.

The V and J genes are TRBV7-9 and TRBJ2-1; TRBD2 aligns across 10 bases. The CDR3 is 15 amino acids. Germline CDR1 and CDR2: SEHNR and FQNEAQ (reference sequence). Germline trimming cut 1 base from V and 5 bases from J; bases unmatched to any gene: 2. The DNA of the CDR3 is TGTGCCAGCAGCTTAGAACTAGCGGGGAACAATGAGCAGTTCTTC. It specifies CASSLELAGNNEQFF. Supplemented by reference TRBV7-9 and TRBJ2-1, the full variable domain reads DTGVSQNPRHKITKRGQNVTFRCDPISEHNRLYWYRQTLGQGPEFLTYFQNEAQLEKSRLLSDRFSAERPKGSFSTLEIQRTEQGDSAMYLCASSLELAGNNEQFFGPGTRLTVL.

In DNA, the CDR3 is TGTGCCATCAGTGAGTCGGAGACCTATGGCTACACCTTC. Encoded protein: CAISESETYGYTF. The rearrangement joins TRBV10-3 to TRBJ1-2; no firm D call. The CDR3 sequence is 13 residues long. CDR1 ENHRY and CDR2 SYGVKD come from the germline V gene. Trimming removed 0 bases from V and 4 bases from J, with 6 bases in between.

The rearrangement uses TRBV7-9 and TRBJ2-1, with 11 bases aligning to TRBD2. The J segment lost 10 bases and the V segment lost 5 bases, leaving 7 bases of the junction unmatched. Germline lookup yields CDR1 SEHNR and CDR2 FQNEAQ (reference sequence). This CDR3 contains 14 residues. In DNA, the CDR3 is TGTGCCAGCAGCCCATTAGCGGGGGGGGCGGAGCAGTTCTTC. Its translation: CASSPLAGGAEQFF.

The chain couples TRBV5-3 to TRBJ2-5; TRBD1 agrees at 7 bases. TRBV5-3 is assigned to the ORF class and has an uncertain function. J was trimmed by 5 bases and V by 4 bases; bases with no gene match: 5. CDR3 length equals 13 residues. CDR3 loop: CARSKRQGETQYF. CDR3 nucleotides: TGTGCCAGAAGCAAAAGACAGGGTGAGACCCAGTACTTC.

The CDR3 DNA reads as TGTGCCAGTAGTCCTTGGTTATCAGTCGGCTACACCTTC. Its protein is CASSPWLSVGYTF. The chain couples TRBV19 to TRBJ1-2; D gene uncertain. The V end lost 5 bases, the J end lost 8 bases, and 15 bases lay between the germline ends. Germline CDR1 reads LNHDA; CDR2 reads SQIVND (reference sequence). The CDR3 covers 13 residues.

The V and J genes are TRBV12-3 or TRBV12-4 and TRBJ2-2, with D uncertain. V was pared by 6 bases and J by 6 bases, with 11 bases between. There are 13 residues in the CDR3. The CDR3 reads CASSIVPAGELFF. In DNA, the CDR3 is TGTGCCAGCAGCATAGTACCGGCCGGGGAGCTGTTTTTT.

The CDR3 protein is CASSPGRAGELFF. The CDR3 DNA reads TGCGCCAGCAGCCCCGGGAGGGCCGGGGAGCTGTTTTTT. The J gene is TRBJ2-2, the V gene TRBV10-2, with TRBD2 matching over 8 bases. Germline V gene sequence: CDR1 WSHSY, CDR2 SAAADI. Trimming removed 6 bases from V and 6 bases from J; junction bases left unmatched: 3. The CDR3 totals 13 residues.

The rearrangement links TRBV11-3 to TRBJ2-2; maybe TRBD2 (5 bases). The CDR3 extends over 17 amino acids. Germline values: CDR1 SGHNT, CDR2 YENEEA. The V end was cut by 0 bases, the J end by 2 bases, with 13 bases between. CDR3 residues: CASSLDLGTGNTGELFF. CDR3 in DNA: TGTGCCAGCAGCTTAGATCTAGGAACGGGAAACACCGGGGAGCTGTTTTTT.

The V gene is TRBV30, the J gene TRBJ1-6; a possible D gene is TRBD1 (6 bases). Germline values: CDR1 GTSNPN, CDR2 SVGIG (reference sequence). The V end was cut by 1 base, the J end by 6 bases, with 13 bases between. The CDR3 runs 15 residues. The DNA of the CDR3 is TGTGCCTGGAGTGATCAAGGGGGAGCTAATTCACCCCTCCACTTT. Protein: CAWSDQGGANSPLHF.

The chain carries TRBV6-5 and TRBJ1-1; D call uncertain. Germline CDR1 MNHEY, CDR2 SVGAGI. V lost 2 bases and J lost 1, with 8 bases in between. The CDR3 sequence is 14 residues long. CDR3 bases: TGTGCCAGCAGTTACGGGTGGGCGAACACTGAAGCTTTCTTT. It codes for CASSYGWANTEAFF.

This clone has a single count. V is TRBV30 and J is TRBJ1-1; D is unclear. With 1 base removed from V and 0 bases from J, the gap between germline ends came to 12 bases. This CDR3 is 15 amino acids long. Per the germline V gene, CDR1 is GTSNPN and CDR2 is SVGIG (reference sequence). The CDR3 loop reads CAWSGRVTMNTEAFF. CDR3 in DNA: TGTGCCTGGAGTGGAAGGGTGACTATGAACACTGAAGCTTTCTTT.

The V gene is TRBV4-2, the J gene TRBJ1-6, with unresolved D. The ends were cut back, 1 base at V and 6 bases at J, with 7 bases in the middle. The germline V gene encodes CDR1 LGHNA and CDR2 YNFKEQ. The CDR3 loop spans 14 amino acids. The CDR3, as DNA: TGTGCCAGCAGCCAAGGGCAGGTTAATTCACCCCTCCACTTT. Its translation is CASSQGQVNSPLHF.

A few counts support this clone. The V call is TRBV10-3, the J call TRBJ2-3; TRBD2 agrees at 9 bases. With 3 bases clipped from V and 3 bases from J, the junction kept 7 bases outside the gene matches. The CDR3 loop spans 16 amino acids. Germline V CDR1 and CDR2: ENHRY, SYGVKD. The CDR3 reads CAISDLAGTTTDTQYF. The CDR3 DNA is TGTGCCATCAGTGACCTAGCGGGAACGACGACAGATACGCAGTATTTT.

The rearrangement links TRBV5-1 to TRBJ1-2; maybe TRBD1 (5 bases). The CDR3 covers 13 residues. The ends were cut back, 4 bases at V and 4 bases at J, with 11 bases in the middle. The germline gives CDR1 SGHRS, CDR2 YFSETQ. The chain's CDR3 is CASSPSGGYGYTF. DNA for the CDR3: TGCGCCAGCAGCCCTTCCGGGGGCTATGGCTACACCTTC.

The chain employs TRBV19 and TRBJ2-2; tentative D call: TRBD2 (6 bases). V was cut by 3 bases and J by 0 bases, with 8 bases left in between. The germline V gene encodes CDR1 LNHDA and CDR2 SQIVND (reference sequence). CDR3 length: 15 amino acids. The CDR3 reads CASSMGGSNTGELFF. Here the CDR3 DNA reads TGTGCCAGTAGTATGGGGGGATCGAACACCGGGGAGCTGTTTTTT.

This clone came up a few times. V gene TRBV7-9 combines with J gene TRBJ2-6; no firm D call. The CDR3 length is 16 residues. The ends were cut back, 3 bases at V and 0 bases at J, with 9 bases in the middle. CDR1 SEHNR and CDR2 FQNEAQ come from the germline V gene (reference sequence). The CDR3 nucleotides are TGTGCCAGCAGCTTCAGTGGTCCCTCTGGGGCCAACGTCCTGACTTTC. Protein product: CASSFSGPSGANVLTF.